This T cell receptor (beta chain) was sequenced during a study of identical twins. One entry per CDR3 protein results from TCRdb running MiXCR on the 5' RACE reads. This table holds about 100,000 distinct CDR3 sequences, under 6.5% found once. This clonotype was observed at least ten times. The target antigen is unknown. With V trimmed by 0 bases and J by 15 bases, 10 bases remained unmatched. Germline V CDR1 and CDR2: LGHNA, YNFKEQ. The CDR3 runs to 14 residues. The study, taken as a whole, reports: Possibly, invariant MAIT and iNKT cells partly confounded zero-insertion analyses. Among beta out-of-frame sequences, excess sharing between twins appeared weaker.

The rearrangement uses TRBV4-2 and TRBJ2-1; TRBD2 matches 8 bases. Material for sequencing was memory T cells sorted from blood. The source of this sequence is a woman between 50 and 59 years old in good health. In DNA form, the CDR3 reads TGTGCCAGCAGCCAAGATCGGCGGGGGGAGGTTTGGTTCTTC. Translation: CASSQDRRGEVWFF.